Listed below are T cell receptor beta chains from one sample, sequenced in a study of CD8+ T cells in alopecia areata. Profiled with immunoSEQ multiplex PCR; TCRdb holds only in-frame clones, not every one. The data show around 200,000 clones, around 60% seen once. Sequences were derived from CD8+ T cells sorted from blood, sampled at week 24, from a patient treated with tofacitinib. The receptors shown here come from a human donor with alopecia areata. Each CDR3 is given with its conserved first and last residue. D genes are given only for firm matches.

length: 12; V: TRBV2; D: -; J: TRBJ2-3; CDR3: CASSDSTDTQYF
length: 17; V: TRBV4-2; D: -; J: TRBJ1-1; CDR3: CASSQDPAGPLNTEAFF
length: 15; V: TRBV4-1; D: -; J: TRBJ2-1; CDR3: CASSQGRLSYNEQFF
length: 16; V: TRBV5-1; D: -; J: TRBJ2-4; CDR3: CASSLDPALAKNIQYF
length: 15; V: TRBV5-1; D: -; J: TRBJ2-2; CDR3: CASRSPASGTGELFF
length: 12; V: TRBV6-5; D: TRBD2; J: TRBJ2-1; CDR3: CASRAGGNEQFF
length: 15; V: TRBV28; D: -; J: TRBJ2-5; CDR3: CASSFMQVRWETQYF
length: 13; V: TRBV5-4; D: -; J: TRBJ2-5; CDR3: CASSYRLDGTQYF
length: 12; V: TRBV14; D: -; J: TRBJ2-1; CDR3: CASSQVPVGQFF
length: 14; V: TRBV7-8; D: -; J: TRBJ2-7; CDR3: CASSFWTARYEQYF
length: 15; V: TRBV5-6; D: -; J: TRBJ2-1; CDR3: CATNPLRQKYNEQFF
length: 12; V: TRBV29-1; D: -; J: TRBJ1-1; CDR3: CSVPKGDTEAFF
length: 16; V: TRBV29-1; D: TRBD1; J: TRBJ1-2; CDR3: CSVGPGQGKDNYGYTF
length: 17; V: TRBV10-3; D: -; J: TRBJ2-2; CDR3: CAISESTRGPNTGELFF
length: 13; V: TRBV29-1; D: -; J: TRBJ2-2; CDR3: CSVGTTNTGELFF
length: 13; V: TRBV7-6; D: -; J: TRBJ2-1; CDR3: CASSLAATKKQFF
length: 16; V: TRBV13; D: -; J: TRBJ2-5; CDR3: CASSLGRWQIQETQYF
length: 13; V: TRBV15; D: TRBD2; J: TRBJ2-7; CDR3: CATSVSGGDEQYF
length: 14; V: TRBV29-1; D: -; J: TRBJ2-5; CDR3: CSVEIGQTQETQYF
length: 11; V: TRBV29-1; D: TRBD1; J: TRBJ1-1; CDR3: CSAAGQGKAFF
length: 13; V: TRBV19; D: -; J: TRBJ2-3; CDR3: CASSIIPADTQYF
length: 15; V: TRBV5-6; D: -; J: TRBJ2-1; CDR3: CASSSQTGLVGEQFF
length: 16; V: TRBV27; D: TRBD2; J: TRBJ2-3; CDR3: CASSRRGSGGTDTQYF